This T cell receptor beta chain comes out of a study of blood T cell repertoires in COVID-19. On the study more broadly: From T cells, B-cell-depleted T cells, or PBMCs came the material, which was cDNA or gDNA.

This clone is a singleton in its sample. Trimming left V 9 bases short and J 2 bases short, with 19 bases between. CDR3 length equals 15 residues. Per germline, CDR1 LNHDA and CDR2 SQIVND (reference sequence). In the study's own analysis: From reference gene primer amplification, estimates of nucleated cell counts were derived. The assay was immunoSEQ multiplex PCR, and TCRdb's table has in-frame clones only and misses some. V and J calls and clone size are given by that table; D and trimming were obtained from the DNA. The sample lists 200,000 to 300,000 clones, roughly 80% occurring once. Sequencing input: peripheral blood. The rearrangement uses TRBV19 and TRBJ2-5, with D possibly being TRBD2 (6 bases). This TCR derives from a woman between 18 and 29 years old with acute or convalescent COVID-19. CDR3 coding DNA: TGTGCCAGCCACCCCCGGGGGAGCAGGCAAGAGACCCAGTACTTC. As protein: CASHPRGSRQETQYF.